The 10 T cell receptor beta chains in this list originate from one sample, sequenced in a study of T cell repertoires in cytomegalovirus infection. TCRdb re-called the reads through MiXCR, storing one row per CDR3 protein. The sample lists 110,000 or so distinct CDR3 sequences, 30% occurring once. The antigens for these receptors are not known. The sample here was CD8+ T cells from cultured PBMCs, taken from culture after CMV antigen stimulation. These receptors were collected from a human donor in good health (CMV status not recorded). Some clones in this sample may be carry-over from other donors' samples.

This chain links TRBV7-8 with TRBJ2-1, with 11 bases that match TRBD2. CDR1 SGHVS and CDR2 FQNEAQ come from the germline V gene. The CDR3 has 15 residues. V lost 4 bases and J lost 9; bases outside the gene matches: 8. The CDR3 is CASSWDSGGASEQFF. The CDR3 nucleotides are TGTGCCAGCAGCTGGGATAGCGGGGGGGCAAGTGAGCAGTTCTTC.

This rearrangement joins TRBV19 to TRBJ2-7, with 9 bases fitting TRBD1. Per the germline V gene, CDR1 is LNHDA and CDR2 is SQIVND (reference sequence). V lost 5 bases and J lost 2; bases outside the gene matches: 7. This CDR3 is 15 amino acids long. CDR3 nucleotide sequence: TGTGCCAGTAGTGCCGCCGGGACAGGGACCTACGAGCAGTACTTC. This gives the protein CASSAAGTGTYEQYF.

The J gene is TRBJ2-7, the V gene TRBV20-1; possibly TRBD1 for D (8 bases). Germline values: CDR1 DFQATT, CDR2 SNEGSKA (reference sequence). The CDR3 has 19 residues. Trimming removed 0 bases at V and 4 bases at J, with 28 bases between. Here the CDR3 reads CSARDLDREGSSGLYEQYF. The DNA for the CDR3 is TGCAGTGCTAGAGATCTGGACAGGGAGGGTTCATCTGGTCTTTACGAGCAGTACTTC.

This clonotype showed up many times. The V gene is TRBV5-5, the J gene TRBJ1-2, with no clear D. V was pared by 1 base and J by 8 bases, with 24 bases between. Per germline, CDR1 SGHKS and CDR2 YYEKEE (reference sequence). The CDR3 length is 17 residues. The CDR3 DNA follows: TGTGCCAGCAGCTTGTGGGCGCGATCGAGGGAATATCGGGGCTACACCTTC. Translation: CASSLWARSREYRGYTF.

The chain is built from TRBV20-1 and TRBJ1-1; no firm D call. Deletions cut 6 bases from V and 0 bases from J, with 11 bases between. This CDR3 has 13 residues. Germline CDR1 reads DFQATT; CDR2 reads SNEGSKA (reference sequence). The CDR3 sequence: CSAIFRVNTEAFF. The CDR3 DNA follows: TGCAGTGCCATCTTTAGAGTGAACACTGAAGCTTTCTTT.

The V and J genes are TRBV19 and TRBJ2-3; 12 bases map to TRBD1. The CDR3 spans 17 residues. V was clipped by 4 bases and J by 4 bases; unmatched bases: 9. CDR1 LNHDA and CDR2 SQIVND come from the germline V gene (reference sequence). Here the CDR3 DNA reads TGTGCCAGTAGTAGACCCGGGACAGGGGGCCCAGCAGATACGCAGTATTTT. Protein: CASSRPGTGGPADTQYF.

This rearrangement joins TRBV7-8 to TRBJ2-1; 8 bases agree with TRBD2. The germline CDR1 and CDR2 sequences are SGHVS and FQNEAQ. V was pared by 1 base and J by 3 bases, with 14 bases of the junction left unmatched. The CDR3 loop spans 19 amino acids. Written as DNA, the CDR3 is TGTGCCAGCAGCTTAGACAGGTCTCTGAGCGGGGGATACTACAATGAGCAGTTCTTC. Encoded protein: CASSLDRSLSGGYYNEQFF.

The chain recombines TRBV15 with TRBJ1-2; 11 bases are a match to TRBD1. The CDR3 runs to 15 residues. With 5 bases clipped from V and 6 bases from J, the junction kept 8 bases outside the gene matches. Germline V CDR1 and CDR2: LNHNV, YYDKDF (reference sequence). This CDR3 is CATSPRDRGWNGYTF. The DNA for the CDR3 is TGTGCCACCAGCCCTCGGGACAGGGGGTGGAATGGCTACACCTTC. Combining the CDR3 with reference TRBV15 and TRBJ1-2 gives the whole variable domain DAMVIQNPRYQVTQFGKPVTLSCSQTLNHNVMYWYQQKSSQAPKLLFHYYDKDFNNEADTPDNFQSRRPNTSFCFLDIRSPGLGDTAMYLCATSPRDRGWNGYTFGSGTRLTVV.

The table lists this clonotype with a few counts. The rearrangement uses TRBV5-5 and TRBJ2-1, with D possibly matching TRBD1 (6 bases). The CDR3 has 13 amino acids. Germline V CDR1 and CDR2: SGHKS, YYEKEE (reference sequence). The V end was cut by 5 bases, the J end by 9 bases, with 15 bases between. CDR3 sequence: CASRYQGSGEQFF. The CDR3 coding sequence is TGTGCCAGCAGATATCAGGGGTCCGGTGAGCAGTTCTTC.

This clonotype was seen many times. V and J are TRBV7-2 and TRBJ1-5; unclear D gene. The CDR3 totals 14 residues. V shed 5 bases and J shed 7 bases, with 15 bases lying between them. In germline, CDR1 is SGHTA, CDR2 FQGNSA. CDR3 loop: CASSPGRGVQPQHF. DNA for the CDR3: TGTGCCAGCAGCCCAGGACGGGGTGTCCAGCCCCAGCATTTT.